Detailed here is one T cell receptor beta chain. The entry originates in a study of PD-1 blockade in mismatch repair-deficient tumors. Mismatch repair deficiency was confirmed in all patients, by PCR or immunohistochemistry. TCRdb keeps only in-frame clones here, not all; method: immunoSEQ multiplex PCR. The repertoire has 90,000 to 130,000 clones, approximately 80% of them found once; the top ten carry 4% to 5%. The CDR3 length is 15 residues. Germline V gene data show CDR1 as SNHLY and CDR2 as FYNNEI. V was trimmed by 6 bases and J by 2 bases, leaving 15 bases between them. Here the sequenced sample was peripheral blood, taken 60 to 65 weeks after starting pembrolizumab. The rearrangement uses TRBV2 and TRBJ2-3, with D possibly being TRBD1 (6 bases). This receptor was obtained from an adult with mismatch repair-deficient cancer. Written as DNA, the CDR3 is TGTGCCAGCAGGCGGACAGACCACTACACAGATACGCAGTATTTT. Translated, it gives CASRRTDHYTDTQYF.